The 26 T cell receptor beta chains below come from one sample, sequenced in a study of T-cell reconstitution after alpha-beta-depleted transplantation in children. The TCRbeta library was prepared with unique molecular identifiers. TCRdb re-called the PCR reads through MiXCR, storing one row per CDR3 protein. The repertoire includes a few hundred thousand distinct CDR3 sequences, 13% of them detected once, and 4.3% sits in the top ten. The input for sequencing was PBMCs, taken from the stem cell graft. These receptors were taken from a human donor who donated a stem cell graft to a child with Fanconi anemia.

The table lists this clonotype with a few counts. The chain couples TRBV5-5 to TRBJ2-2; D is possibly TRBD1 (5 bases). V was shortened by 5 bases and J by 7 bases, with 18 bases between the two germline ends. In germline, CDR1 is SGHKS, CDR2 YYEKEE (reference sequence). The CDR3 extends over 15 amino acids. The CDR3 sequence is CASRPNYAGNGELFF. In DNA, the CDR3 is TGTGCCAGCAGACCGAACTACGCAGGGAACGGGGAGCTGTTTTTT.

This clonotype was recorded many times. The chain combines TRBV4-3 with TRBJ2-1; D gene unclear. Between the trimmed V and J ends, which lost 0 bases and 8 bases, there was a span of 20 bases. In germline, CDR1 is LGHNA, CDR2 YSLEER. The CDR3 consists of 17 residues. This CDR3 is CASSQDHGPHFSDEQFF. The CDR3 DNA reads as TGCGCCAGCAGCCAAGATCATGGACCCCACTTTTCCGATGAGCAGTTCTTC.

This clonotype was counted at least ten times. The chain employs TRBV27 and TRBJ2-5; 14 bases are shared with TRBD2. Germline V gene sequence: CDR1 MNHEY, CDR2 SMNVEV (reference sequence). CDR3 size: 17 residues. Losses at the gene ends were 2 bases for V and 2 bases for J; bases not matched to a gene: 4. The CDR3 bases are TGTGCCAGCAGTTTAAGGGGACTAGCGGGGGTACAAGAGACCCAGTACTTC. Its protein product is CASSLRGLAGVQETQYF.

This clonotype was observed a handful of times. The chain carries TRBV28 and TRBJ1-6; D ambiguous. The CDR3 extends over 12 amino acids. Germline loops: CDR1 MDHEN, CDR2 SYDVKM. V dropped 2 bases and J dropped 14 bases, with 10 bases sitting between them. CDR3 nucleotides: TGTGCCAGCAGTTTAGCTTATATGTCCCTCCACTTT. This encodes CASSLAYMSLHF.

This clonotype was detected only a few times. The chain links TRBV12-3 or TRBV12-4 to TRBJ2-7; 12 nucleotides agree with TRBD1. The CDR3 totals 16 residues. V lost 2 bases and J lost 5; bases outside the gene matches: 7. The CDR3 region is CASSLKLGQGAHEQYF. CDR3 DNA sequence: TGTGCCAGCAGTTTAAAACTGGGACAGGGGGCCCACGAGCAGTACTTC.

In this sample, this clonotype turned up a few times. The chain has TRBV29-1 and TRBJ2-1, with D uncertain. With 2 bases removed from V and 7 bases from J, the gap between germline ends came to 12 bases. Per the germline V gene, CDR1 is SQVTM and CDR2 is ANQGSEA. The CDR3 contains 13 residues. This CDR3 is CSVEIQLQNEQFF. DNA for the CDR3: TGCAGCGTTGAAATCCAGTTGCAGAATGAGCAGTTCTTC.

This sequence joins TRBV2 and TRBJ2-1; 10 bases line up with TRBD2. V dropped 7 bases and J dropped 6; count of bases not matched to a gene: 6. Germline CDR1 reads SNHLY; CDR2 reads FYNNEI. There are 14 residues in the CDR3. CDR3 loop: CASKAGGVSNEQFF. The CDR3 region has the DNA TGTGCCAGCAAAGCGGGGGGGGTCAGCAATGAGCAGTTCTTC.

The chain couples TRBV28 to TRBJ2-5; unclear D gene. There are 13 residues in the CDR3. V was trimmed by 5 bases and J by 2 bases, leaving 9 bases between them. In germline, CDR1 is MDHEN, CDR2 SYDVKM. The chain's CDR3 is CASSRPIQETQYF. The CDR3 region has the DNA TGTGCCAGCAGTAGGCCTATTCAAGAGACCCAGTACTTC.

The V and J genes are TRBV4-2 and TRBJ1-1; the D is unclear. The CDR3 covers 14 residues. V lost 2 bases and J 1 base, leaving 8 bases between the germline ends. CDR1 is LGHNA, CDR2 YNFKEQ, per germline. In DNA form, the CDR3 reads TGTGCCAGCAGCCAAAGAGTCGAGAACACTGAAGCTTTCTTT. Translation gives CASSQRVENTEAFF.

The chain couples TRBV20-1 to TRBJ1-2; 8 positions match TRBD1. V was pared by 3 bases and J by 5 bases, with 8 bases of the junction left unmatched. This CDR3 has 14 amino acids. Germline CDR1 reads DFQATT; CDR2 reads SNEGSKA (reference sequence). CDR3 DNA sequence: TGCAGTGCTAGGGAGACAGGGGACTTTTATGGCTACACCTTC. Protein sequence: CSARETGDFYGYTF.

The chain carries TRBV29-1 and TRBJ1-2, with 7 bases aligning to TRBD1. The CDR3 consists of 13 residues. CDR1 and CDR2 from the germline V gene are SQVTM and ANQGSEA. V shed 1 base, J shed 13 bases, and the junction held 12 bases outside the gene matches. The CDR3 spells CSVEARDRRSVTF. CDR3 nucleotides: TGCAGCGTTGAAGCTCGGGACAGAAGGAGCGTCACCTTC.

This clonotype was observed many times. The V call is TRBV27, the J call TRBJ1-3; D call uncertain. The CDR3 has 14 amino acids. Trimming left V 2 bases short and J 8 bases short, with 13 bases between. Germline CDR1 reads MNHEY; CDR2 reads SMNVEV (reference sequence). CDR3 nucleotide sequence: TGTGCCAGCAGTTTAGCCCCTCACGTCGACACCATATATTTT. Translating it yields CASSLAPHVDTIYF.

This clonotype turned up a few times. CDR3 loop: CASSLIGAEETQYF. Written as DNA, the CDR3 is TGCGCCAGCAGCTTGATCGGGGCGGAGGAGACCCAGTACTTC. The chain joins TRBV5-1 to TRBJ2-5, with D tentatively TRBD1 or TRBD2 (5 bases each). The CDR3 consists of 14 residues. V gave up 1 base and J gave up 5 bases, with 12 bases separating them. The germline V gene has CDR1 SGHRS and CDR2 YFSETQ.

This clonotype has a handful of counts. The rearrangement uses TRBV2 and TRBJ2-3, with a weak D call TRBD2 (6 bases). This CDR3 spans 15 amino acids. V was shortened by 4 bases and J by 2 bases, with 13 bases between the two germline ends. Germline V gene data show CDR1 as SNHLY and CDR2 as FYNNEI. CDR3 in DNA: TGTGCCAGCAGTGCGGGGGTCTTTAACACAGATACGCAGTATTTT. The encoded protein is CASSAGVFNTDTQYF.

The sample holds many counts of this clonotype. The chain links TRBV10-3 to TRBJ2-3; the D call may be TRBD1 or TRBD2 (5 bases each). CDR1 is ENHRY, CDR2 SYGVKD, per germline. Trimming left V 5 bases short and J 6 bases short, with 9 bases between. The length of the CDR3 is 12 residues. CDR3 bases: TGTGCCATCAGTCCAGAGGGGGATACGCAGTATTTT. This gives the protein CAISPEGDTQYF.

This clonotype has more than one count but fewer than ten. The CDR3 sequence is CASSPRARTAQHF. In DNA, the CDR3 is TGTGCCAGCAGTCCCAGGGCGAGGACAGCCCAGCATTTT. The chain combines TRBV6-2 or TRBV6-3 with TRBJ1-5; possible D gene TRBD1, 6 bases. The V gene's germline CDR1 is MNHEY and CDR2 SVGEGT. The CDR3 is 13 residues long. V lost 5 bases and J 11 bases, leaving 16 bases between the germline ends.

This clonotype appeared many times. The rearrangement uses TRBV10-3 and TRBJ1-5; D remains unclear. V lost 2 bases and J lost 5, with 7 bases in between. The CDR3 extends over 13 amino acids. Germline lookup yields CDR1 ENHRY and CDR2 SYGVKD. The DNA of the CDR3 is TGTGCCATCAGTGAGAGCAGGTATCAGCCCCAGCATTTT. Its protein is CAISESRYQPQHF.

The V gene is TRBV5-1, the J gene TRBJ2-2; the match to TRBD2 covers 14 bases. The germline gives CDR1 SGHRS, CDR2 YFSETQ. V dropped 4 bases and J dropped 7; count of bases not matched to a gene: 12. The CDR3 length is 18 residues. CDR3 sequence reads: CASSPGLAGGISVGELFF. In DNA form, the CDR3 reads TGCGCCAGCAGCCCCGGACTAGCGGGGGGAATCTCCGTCGGGGAGCTGTTTTTT.

This clonotype appeared a few times. The chain is built from TRBV18 and TRBJ2-5; D unresolved. Trimming removed 0 bases from V and 5 bases from J, with 7 bases in between. Looked up from germline, CDR1 is KGHSH and CDR2 is LQKENI. This CDR3 comprises 13 residues. The CDR3: CASSPPFLETQYF. CDR3 coding DNA: TGTGCCAGCTCACCACCCTTCTTGGAGACCCAGTACTTC.

J is TRBJ2-7 and V is TRBV5-6; TRBD1 aligns across 7 bases. Germline loops: CDR1 SGHDT, CDR2 YYEEEE. V shed 2 bases, J shed 3 bases, and the junction held 5 bases outside the gene matches. This CDR3 has 14 amino acids. The DNA for the CDR3 is TGTGCCAGCAGCTTTGGACAGGCCCTCTACGAGCAGTACTTC. It encodes CASSFGQALYEQYF.

In its sample, this clonotype was seen a few times. The V call is TRBV29-1, the J call TRBJ2-7, with unresolved D. Germline CDR1 reads SQVTM; CDR2 reads ANQGSEA. The CDR3 sequence is 9 residues long. The DNA for the CDR3 is TGCCTACTCGTTCCCGAGCAGTACGTC. It specifies CLLVPEQYV.

This clonotype has a handful of counts. One end of the junction fails to match germline, which may point to a read error. The CDR3 sequence is CASSIGQNTEVFF. The CDR3 region has the DNA TGTGCCAGCAGTATCGGACAGAACACTGAAGTTTTCTTT. The gene calls are TRBV6-1 and TRBJ1-1, with D maybe TRBD1 (6 bases). Germline CDR1 MNHNS, CDR2 SASEGT. CDR3 size: 13 residues.

The table lists this clonotype with a few counts. The V gene is TRBV7-8, the J gene TRBJ1-5; D is unclear. Trimming removed 6 bases from V and 6 bases from J, with 15 bases in between. This CDR3 contains 14 residues. Germline values: CDR1 SGHVS, CDR2 FQNEAQ. The DNA for the CDR3 is TGTGCCAGCAGTTGGACGGGAGTAGGTCAGCCCCAGCATTTT. The encoded protein is CASSWTGVGQPQHF.

At least ten counts were recorded for this clonotype. CDR3 region: CASSLDRWGGGEAFF. The CDR3 DNA reads as TGCGCCAGCAGCTTGGATCGATGGGGAGGGGGTGAAGCTTTCTTT. This sequence joins TRBV5-1 and TRBJ1-1, with a possible D match to TRBD1 (6 bases). V shed 0 bases and J shed 7 bases, with 16 bases lying between them. This CDR3 has 15 residues. CDR1 is SGHRS, CDR2 YFSETQ, per germline.

This chain links TRBV7-2 with TRBJ2-7; 10 bases map to TRBD1. The CDR3 contains 15 residues. The trim removed 4 bases at V and 4 bases at J, leaving 7 bases unmatched. The V gene's germline CDR1 is SGHTA and CDR2 FQGNSA. The CDR3 here is CASSSDRGRGYEQYV. The CDR3 bases are TGTGCCAGCAGCTCCGACAGGGGGCGCGGTTACGAGCAGTACGTC.

The chain couples TRBV20-1 to TRBJ2-2; the D gene is possibly TRBD2 (5 bases). V shed 5 bases and J shed 4 bases, with 14 bases lying between them. CDR1 and CDR2 from the germline V gene are DFQATT and SNEGSKA (reference sequence). The CDR3 has 14 amino acids. The CDR3 sequence: CSALGSRGTGELFF. The CDR3, as DNA: TGCAGTGCTTTGGGGAGTCGGGGCACCGGGGAGCTGTTTTTT.